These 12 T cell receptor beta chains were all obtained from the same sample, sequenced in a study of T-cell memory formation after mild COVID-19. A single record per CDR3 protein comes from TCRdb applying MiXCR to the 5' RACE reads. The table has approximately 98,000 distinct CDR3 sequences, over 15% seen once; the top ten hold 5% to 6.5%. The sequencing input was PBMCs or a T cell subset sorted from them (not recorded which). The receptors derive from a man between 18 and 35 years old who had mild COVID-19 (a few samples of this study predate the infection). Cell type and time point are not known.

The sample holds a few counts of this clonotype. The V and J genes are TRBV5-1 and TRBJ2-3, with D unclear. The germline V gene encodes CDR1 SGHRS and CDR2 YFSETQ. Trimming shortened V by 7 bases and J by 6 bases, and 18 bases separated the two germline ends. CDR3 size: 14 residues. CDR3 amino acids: CASRLILSVDTQYF. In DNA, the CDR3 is TGCGCCAGCCGACTGATCCTGTCAGTGGATACGCAGTATTTT.

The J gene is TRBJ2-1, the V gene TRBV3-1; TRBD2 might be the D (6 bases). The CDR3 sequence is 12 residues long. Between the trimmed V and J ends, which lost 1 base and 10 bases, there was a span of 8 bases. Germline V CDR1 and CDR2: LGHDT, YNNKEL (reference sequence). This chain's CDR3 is CASSQVRGEQFF. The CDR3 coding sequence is TGTGCCAGCAGCCAAGTCCGGGGGGAGCAGTTCTTC.

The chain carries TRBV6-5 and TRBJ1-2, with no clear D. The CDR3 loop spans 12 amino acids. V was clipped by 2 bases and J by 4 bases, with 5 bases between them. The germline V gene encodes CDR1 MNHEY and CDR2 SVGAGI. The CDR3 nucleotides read TGTGCCAGCAGTTACCGTGGCTATGGCTACACCTTC. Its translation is CASSYRGYGYTF.

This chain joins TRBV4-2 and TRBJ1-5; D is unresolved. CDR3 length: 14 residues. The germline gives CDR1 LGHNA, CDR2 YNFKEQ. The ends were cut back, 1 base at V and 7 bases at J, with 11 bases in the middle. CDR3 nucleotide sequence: TGTGCCAGCAGCCAAGTCAGTATTGTACAGCCCCAGCATTTT. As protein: CASSQVSIVQPQHF.

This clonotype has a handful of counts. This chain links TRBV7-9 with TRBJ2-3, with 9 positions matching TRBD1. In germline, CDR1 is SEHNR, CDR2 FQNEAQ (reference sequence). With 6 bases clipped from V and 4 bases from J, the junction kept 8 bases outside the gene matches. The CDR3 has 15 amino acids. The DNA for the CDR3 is TGTGCCAGCAGTTCTAGGACAGGGGAATCAGATACGCAGTATTTT. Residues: CASSSRTGESDTQYF.

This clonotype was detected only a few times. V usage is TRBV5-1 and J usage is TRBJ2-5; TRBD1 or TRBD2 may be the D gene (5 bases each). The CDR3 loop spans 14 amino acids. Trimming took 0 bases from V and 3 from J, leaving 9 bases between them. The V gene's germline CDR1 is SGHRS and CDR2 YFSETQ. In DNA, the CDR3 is TGCGCCAGCAGCTTGGGGGACCAGGAAGAGACCCAGTACTTC. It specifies CASSLGDQEETQYF.

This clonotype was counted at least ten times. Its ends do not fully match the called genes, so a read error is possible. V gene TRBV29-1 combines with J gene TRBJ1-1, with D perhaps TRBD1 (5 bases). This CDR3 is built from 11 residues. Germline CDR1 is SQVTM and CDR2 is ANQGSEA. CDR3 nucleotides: TGTACAGGTCTGAGGAACACTGAAGCTTTCTTT. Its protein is CTGLRNTEAFF.

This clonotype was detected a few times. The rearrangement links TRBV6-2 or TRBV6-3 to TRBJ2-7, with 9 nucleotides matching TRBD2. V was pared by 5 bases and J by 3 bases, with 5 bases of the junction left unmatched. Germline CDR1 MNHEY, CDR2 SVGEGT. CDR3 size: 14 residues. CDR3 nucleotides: TGTGCCAGCAGTAAGACTAGCGGATTCTACGAGCAGTACGTC. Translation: CASSKTSGFYEQYV.

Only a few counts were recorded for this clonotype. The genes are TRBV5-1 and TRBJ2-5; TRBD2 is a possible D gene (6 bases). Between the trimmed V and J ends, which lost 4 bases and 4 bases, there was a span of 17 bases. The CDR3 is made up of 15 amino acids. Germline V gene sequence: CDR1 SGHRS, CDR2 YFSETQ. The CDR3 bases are TGCGCCAGCAGCCCCCTGGGCTCCGGGGGAGAGACCCAGTACTTC. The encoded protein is CASSPLGSGGETQYF. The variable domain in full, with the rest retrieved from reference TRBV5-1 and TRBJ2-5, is KAGVTQTPRYLIKTRGQQVTLSCSPISGHRSVSWYQQTPGQGLQFLFEYFSETQRNKGNFPGRFSGRQFSNSRSEMNVSTLELGDSALYLCASSPLGSGGETQYFGPGTRLLVL.

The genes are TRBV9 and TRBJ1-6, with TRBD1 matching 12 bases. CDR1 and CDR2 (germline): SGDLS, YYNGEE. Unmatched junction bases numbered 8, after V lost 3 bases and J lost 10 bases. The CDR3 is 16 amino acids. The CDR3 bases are TGTGCCAGCAGCGGGGGACAGGGGGCTAACGAATCACCCCTCCACTTT. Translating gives CASSGGQGANESPLHF.

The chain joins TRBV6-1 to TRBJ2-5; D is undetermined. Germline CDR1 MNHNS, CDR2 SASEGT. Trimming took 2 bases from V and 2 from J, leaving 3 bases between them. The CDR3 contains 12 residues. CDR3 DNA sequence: TGTGCCAGCAGTGAACGGCAAGAGACCCAGTACTTC. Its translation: CASSERQETQYF.

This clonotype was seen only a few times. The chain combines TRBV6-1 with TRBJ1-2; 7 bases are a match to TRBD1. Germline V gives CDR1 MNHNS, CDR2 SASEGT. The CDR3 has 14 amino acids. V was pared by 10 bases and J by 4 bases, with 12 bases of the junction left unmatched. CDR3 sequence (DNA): TGTGCCACCGGACAGGTGGGGGTTACCTATGGCTACACCTTC. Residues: CATGQVGVTYGYTF.